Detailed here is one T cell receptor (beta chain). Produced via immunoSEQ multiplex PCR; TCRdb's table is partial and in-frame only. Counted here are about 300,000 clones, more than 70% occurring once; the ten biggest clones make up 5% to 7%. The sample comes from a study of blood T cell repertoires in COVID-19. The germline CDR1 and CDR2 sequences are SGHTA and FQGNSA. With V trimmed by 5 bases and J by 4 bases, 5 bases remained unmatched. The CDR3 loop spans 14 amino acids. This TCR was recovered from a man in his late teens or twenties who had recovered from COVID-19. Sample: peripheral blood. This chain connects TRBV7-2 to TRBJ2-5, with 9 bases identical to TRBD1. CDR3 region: CASSPDRGLETQYF. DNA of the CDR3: TGTGCCAGCAGCCCGGACAGGGGTTTAGAGACCCAGTACTTC.